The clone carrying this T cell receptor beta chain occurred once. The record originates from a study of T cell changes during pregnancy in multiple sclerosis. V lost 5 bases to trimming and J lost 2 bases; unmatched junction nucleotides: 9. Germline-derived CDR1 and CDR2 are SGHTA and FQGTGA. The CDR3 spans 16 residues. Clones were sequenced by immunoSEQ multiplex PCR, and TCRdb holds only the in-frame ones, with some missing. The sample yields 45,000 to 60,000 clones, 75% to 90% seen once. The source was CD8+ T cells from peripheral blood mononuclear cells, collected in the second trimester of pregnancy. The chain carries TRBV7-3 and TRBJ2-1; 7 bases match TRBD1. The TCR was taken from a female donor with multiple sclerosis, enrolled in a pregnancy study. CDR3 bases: TGTGCCAGCAGCGGACAGACAGGGAATCCCTACAATGAGCAGTTCTTC. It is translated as CASSGQTGNPYNEQFF.